The present T cell receptor (beta chain) was sequenced within a study of OX40 agonist ivuxolimab in advanced cancers. Study-level background: Of mixed ages from about 20 to 80 and averaging 60 years, the group was around 78% male. Findings and limits, study-wide: Circulating CD4+ and CD8+ T cells showed clonal expansion by week 6 at 0.1 to 3.0 mg/kg.

TCRdb keeps only in-frame clones here, not all; method: immunoSEQ multiplex PCR. The table lists under 85,000 clones, about 85% of them singletons, with approximately 2.6% in the top ten. Of note for this clone: The target antigen is unknown.

The germline V gene encodes CDR1 SGHKS and CDR2 YYEKEE (reference sequence). V shed 7 bases and J shed 6 bases, with 8 bases lying between them. This CDR3 comprises 11 residues. The chain joins TRBV5-5 to TRBJ2-1; D unclear. The sequences come from CD4+ or CD8+ T cells sorted from blood, collected in a trial of the OX40 agonist ivuxolimab. This clonotype originated in an adult with an advanced solid tumor such as melanoma, head and neck, liver or kidney cancer. Written as DNA, the CDR3 is TGTGCCAGCGGGCTCCTCAATGAGCAGTTCTTC. Residues: CASGLLNEQFF. The variable domain in full, with the rest retrieved from reference TRBV5-5 and TRBJ2-1, is DAGVTQSPTHLIKTRGQQVTLRCSPISGHKSVSWYQQVLGQGPQFIFQYYEKEERGRGNFPDRFSARQFPNYSSELNVNALLLGDSALYLCASGLLNEQFFGPGTRLTVL.